These 14 T cell receptor beta chains were sequenced from one sample in a study of tumor-infiltrating lymphocytes in primary liver carcinoma. Total RNA (approximately 500 ng) served as template for TCR beta cDNA synthesis primed by a constant-region primer. ARM-PCR, slightly modified, supplied the TCR beta libraries through three nested multiplex PCR rounds. Researchers ran the first two PCR rounds for ten to eleven cycles each with TRBV1-TRBV30 forward primers and a C-beta reverse primer. One entry per CDR3 protein results from TCRdb running MiXCR on the multiplex PCR reads. Among fewer than 350,000 distinct CDR3 sequences, 65% were seen once, and the ten largest hold about 6%. The blood RNA (from unsorted whole blood) was obtained, and germline DNA was also extracted. Material for sequencing was peripheral blood. These receptors originate from a middle-aged man with primary liver carcinoma and hepatitis B virus infection.

Points on this clonotype: The CDR3 ends on some other residue instead of the conserved phenylalanine or tryptophan, so this is likely a read error. The chain is built from TRBV29-1 and TRBJ2-1; D possibly corresponds to TRBD2 (6 bases). The CDR3 extends over 12 amino acids. The germline V and J ends were trimmed by 7 bases and 5 bases, with 12 bases remaining between them. From germline, CDR1 is SQVTM and CDR2 ANQGSEA. Here the CDR3 reads CSAGTANNEQFL. The DNA for the CDR3 is TGCAGCGCTGGGACTGCTAACAATGAGCAGTTCTTG.

This clonotype was found a few times. This may arise from a read error, as a much more abundant clone is one base away. V and J are TRBV29-1 and TRBJ2-7; a weak D match, TRBD2 (6 bases). Per germline, CDR1 SQVTM and CDR2 ANQGSEA. The length of the CDR3 is 12 residues. CDR3 in amino acids: CGVDGGGYEQYF. The DNA of the CDR3 is TGCGGCGTTGACGGGGGAGGCTACGAGCAGTACTTC.

The V and J genes are TRBV11-2 and TRBJ2-7; 7 bases line up with TRBD1. V dropped 10 bases and J dropped 1; count of bases not matched to a gene: 7. This CDR3 is 13 amino acids long. CDR1 SGHAT and CDR2 FQNNGV come from the germline V gene. CDR3 sequence (DNA): TGTGCCAACATCAGGGGACAGTCCTACGAGCAGTACTTC. Translating gives CANIRGQSYEQYF.

Concerning this clonotype itself: The junction and the germline gene differ at one end; a read error may be behind it. V gene TRBV5-6 combines with J gene TRBJ2-1; D might be TRBD1 (5 bases). The CDR3 is 20 amino acids. CDR1 SGHDT and CDR2 YYEEEE come from the germline V gene. CDR3 bases: TGTGCCAGCAGCTTGGTAGGTCGGGTTGTGGACAAGGAAAAATACAATGAGCTGTTCTTC. Translating it yields CASSLVGRVVDKEKYNELFF.

This chain uses TRBV28 with TRBJ1-5; 8 bases line up with TRBD1. V lost 3 bases to trimming and J lost 6 bases; unmatched junction nucleotides: 7. Germline CDR1 reads MDHEN; CDR2 reads SYDVKM. This CDR3 contains 15 residues. The CDR3 reads CASSLAGGRSQPQHF. Here the CDR3 DNA reads TGTGCCAGCAGTTTGGCAGGGGGCCGGAGTCAGCCCCAGCATTTT.

Remarks on this clonotype: The junction departs from the called germline gene at one end, perhaps through a read error. This chain connects TRBV11-2 to TRBJ1-4, with D possibly matching TRBD1 (5 bases). The length of the CDR3 is 14 residues. Germline V gene lookup returns CDR1 SGHAT and CDR2 FQNNGV. The CDR3: CASGSGTANEKLFF. Written as DNA, the CDR3 is TGTGCCAGCGGCTCCGGGACTGCTAATGAAAAACTTTTTTTT.

This chain links TRBV30 with TRBJ2-7; weak D call: TRBD2 (5 bases). The V gene's germline CDR1 is GTSNPN and CDR2 SVGIG (reference sequence). The CDR3 runs to 15 residues. V gave up 3 bases and J gave up 0 bases, with 15 bases separating them. This CDR3 reads CAWSPGINPSYEQYF. Written as DNA, the CDR3 is TGTGCCTGGAGCCCGGGAATCAACCCCTCCTACGAGCAGTACTTC.

A note on this clonotype: This sequence may be a read error, since a much larger clone differs from it by one base. The V and J genes are TRBV6-6 and TRBJ1-2, with 12 bases lining up with TRBD1. The germline CDR1 and CDR2 sequences are MNHNY and SVGAGI (reference sequence). There are 15 residues in the CDR3. This CDR3 is CTSSYYGTGGSGYTF. The CDR3 coding sequence is TGTACCAGCAGTTACTACGGGACAGGGGGCAGTGGCTACACCTTC.

For this clonotype: Since the CDR3 does not end with the conserved phenylalanine or tryptophan, this likely comes from a read error. No DNA is shown, since the ends of the CDR3 on it are uncertain; the CDR3 is the one TCRdb lists. The gene calls are TRBV10-2 and TRBJ2-1; the table names TRBD1, a call not compared with the DNA. Germline CDR1 is WSHSY and CDR2 is SAAADI. The CDR3 length equals 14 residues, ends included. Here the CDR3 reads CASSEIRTGSLVSL.

The chain is built from TRBV12-3 or TRBV12-4 and TRBJ1-6, with no clear D. V lost 3 bases and J lost 9, with 15 bases in between. The CDR3 covers 15 residues. CDR3 in amino acids: CASSFHLLTISPLHF. CDR3 bases: TGTGCCAGCAGTTTCCACCTTCTGACCATTTCACCCCTCCACTTT.

The V call is TRBV2, the J call TRBJ2-7; D gene uncertain. CDR1 and CDR2 (germline): SNHLY, FYNNEI. V lost 5 bases and J 2 bases, leaving 10 bases between the germline ends. This CDR3 spans 13 amino acids. The CDR3 DNA is TGTGCCAGCAGTCCGACGGAAGCCTACGAGCAGTACTTC. Amino acid sequence: CASSPTEAYEQYF.

Worth noting for this clonotype: Given a much more abundant clone one base away, this may be a read error. The V call is TRBV6-6, the J call TRBJ1-4, with D tentatively TRBD1 (5 bases). Germline V CDR1 and CDR2: MNHNY, SVGAGI (reference sequence). The CDR3 length is 14 residues. V was trimmed by 2 bases and J by 7 bases, leaving 11 bases between them. The CDR3 loop reads CASSYTDGGEKLFF. Written as DNA, the CDR3 is TGTGCCAGCAGTTACACCGACGGGGGTGAAAAACTGTTTTTT.

This clonotype occurred many times. The chain has TRBV6-5 and TRBJ1-1; unclear D gene. Per the germline V gene, CDR1 is MNHEY and CDR2 is SVGAGI. This CDR3 has 14 residues. The V and J ends lost 0 bases and 6 bases respectively, with 11 bases between them. As DNA, the CDR3 is TGTGCCAGCAGTTACTCGATGGACCCCCCTGAAGCTTTCTTT. It codes for CASSYSMDPPEAFF.

On this clonotype itself: A much larger clone lies one base from this, so it may be a read error. The CDR3 loop reads CASRDSAAEAFF. The DNA of the CDR3 is TGTGCCAGCAGAGACAGTGCCGCTGAAGCTTTCTTT. The chain is built from TRBV6-1 and TRBJ1-1; maybe TRBD1 (5 bases). The ends were cut back, 6 bases at V and 6 bases at J, with 11 bases in the middle. Per germline, CDR1 MNHNS and CDR2 SASEGT. The CDR3 runs 12 residues.